These 21 T cell receptor beta chains share one sample of origin, sequenced in a study of neurological immune-mediated disorders. MiXCR was run by TCRdb on the 5' RACE reads, yielding one entry per CDR3 protein. The sample holds approximately 85,000 distinct CDR3 sequences; 4.3% are singletons and the top ten take 5% to 6%. The time point denotes: longitudinal time-point 3. Sample: PBMCs. Source of these receptors: a woman aged 55-69 years with multiple sclerosis.

The sample holds many counts of this clonotype. The rearrangement uses TRBV5-1 and TRBJ1-2; 9 nucleotides align to TRBD1. This CDR3 comprises 15 residues. V shed 4 bases, J shed 4 bases, and the junction held 8 bases outside the gene matches. Germline V lookup: CDR1 SGHRS, CDR2 YFSETQ. The CDR3 region is CASSLGTGKAYGYTF. CDR3 DNA sequence: TGCGCCAGCAGCCTGGGGACAGGGAAGGCCTATGGCTACACCTTC.

This clonotype was seen many times. V and J are TRBV12-3 or TRBV12-4 and TRBJ2-3, with 7 bases matching TRBD1. J lost 8 bases, V lost 5 bases, and 10 bases had no gene match. This CDR3 is 14 amino acids long. Here the CDR3 reads CASSTTGTDGTQYF. The CDR3 nucleotides are TGTGCCAGCAGTACAACCGGGACAGACGGTACGCAGTATTTT.

In this sample, this clonotype turned up many times. The chain employs TRBV3-1 and TRBJ2-1; D may be TRBD1 (6 bases). This CDR3 region has 13 residues. V lost 1 base and J 7 bases, leaving 8 bases between the germline ends. The germline V gene encodes CDR1 LGHDT and CDR2 YNNKEL (reference sequence). CDR3 bases: TGTGCCAGCAGCCAAGGCCAGGGGAATGAGCAGTTCTTC. Its protein is CASSQGQGNEQFF.

V is TRBV12-5 and J is TRBJ1-1; TRBD1 agrees at 10 bases. J was trimmed by 5 bases and V by 1 base; bases with no gene match: 4. Germline V gene data show CDR1 as LGHNT and CDR2 as FRNRAP. This CDR3 has 15 residues. For the CDR3, the DNA is TGTGCTAGTGGTTTGGGACAGGGGGCGATAACTGAAGCTTTCTTT. Translation: CASGLGQGAITEAFF.

This clonotype was detected ten times or more. This chain connects TRBV7-2 to TRBJ2-7; D perhaps matches TRBD2 (6 bases). Germline V CDR1 and CDR2: SGHTA, FQGNSA. V was trimmed by 5 bases and J by 0 bases, leaving 17 bases between them. This CDR3 region has 16 residues. CDR3 sequence reads: CASSIGSGLSSYEQYF. CDR3 coding DNA: TGTGCCAGCAGCATCGGGAGCGGACTTAGCTCCTACGAGCAGTACTTC. The whole variable domain, filled in from reference TRBV7-2 and TRBJ2-7, reads GAGVSQSPSNKVTEKGKDVELRCDPISGHTALYWYRQSLGQGLEFLIYFQGNSAPDKSGLPSDRFSAERTGGSVSTLTIQRTQQEDSAVYLCASSIGSGLSSYEQYFGPGTRLTVT.

This clonotype has a count of ten or more. The gene calls are TRBV4-1 and TRBJ1-5; D uncertain. V lost 0 bases and J lost 0, with 9 bases in between. CDR1 is MGHRA, CDR2 YSYEKL, per germline. This CDR3 has 16 amino acids. This CDR3 is CASSQEAAVSNQPQHF. The CDR3 nucleotides are TGCGCCAGCAGCCAAGAAGCGGCTGTTAGCAATCAGCCCCAGCATTTT.

A single count supports this clonotype. The chain joins TRBV29-1 to TRBJ2-7; 9 bases are a match to TRBD1. Trimming took 6 bases from V and 3 from J; bases not matched to a gene: 0. This CDR3 comprises 11 residues. Germline values: CDR1 SQVTM, CDR2 ANQGSEA. The CDR3 sequence is CSVTGGYEQYF. The CDR3, as DNA: TGCAGCGTGACAGGGGGCTACGAGCAGTACTTC.

This clonotype was found a few times. V gene TRBV5-4 combines with J gene TRBJ2-7, with TRBD2 matching over 11 bases. V lost 5 bases and J lost 3; bases outside the gene matches: 4. This CDR3 comprises 14 residues. Germline loops: CDR1 SGHNT, CDR2 YYREEE (reference sequence). CDR3 amino acids: CASSLAGGYYEQYF. The CDR3 DNA reads TGTGCCAGCAGTCTAGCGGGGGGATACTACGAGCAGTACTTC.

This clonotype occurred many times. The rearrangement links TRBV14 to TRBJ1-6; D unclear. Trimming cost V 3 bases and J 13 bases, with 13 bases left between them. The CDR3 sequence is 13 residues long. Germline loops: CDR1 SGHDN, CDR2 FVKESK. CDR3 DNA sequence: TGTGCCAGCAGCCACCGCCCTCTGTTGCCCCTCCACTTT. Encoded protein: CASSHRPLLPLHF.

This clonotype showed up many times. CDR3 region: CASSKETAFSDEQYF. The CDR3 region has the DNA TGTGCCAGCAGCAAAGAGACAGCGTTCTCTGACGAGCAGTACTTC. The genes are TRBV7-9 and TRBJ2-7; TRBD1 might be the D (5 bases). The CDR3 has 15 amino acids. The V end lost 5 bases, the J end lost 5 bases, and 19 bases lay between the germline ends. Germline loops: CDR1 SEHNR, CDR2 FQNEAQ (reference sequence).

This clonotype was recorded many times. The chain links TRBV12-3 or TRBV12-4 to TRBJ2-7; D remains ambiguous. The CDR3 is 12 residues long. Trimming removed 3 bases from V and 3 bases from J, with 6 bases in between. The CDR3 is CASSLLGYEQYF. The CDR3 bases are TGTGCCAGCAGTTTGCTAGGCTACGAGCAGTACTTC.

This clonotype has only a few counts. This rearrangement joins TRBV30 to TRBJ1-2; maybe TRBD1 (6 bases). Between the trimmed V and J ends, which lost 3 bases and 4 bases, there was a span of 12 bases. The CDR3 extends over 13 amino acids. Per the germline V gene, CDR1 is GTSNPN and CDR2 is SVGIG (reference sequence). The CDR3 loop is CAWSKGHLYGYTF. CDR3 DNA sequence: TGTGCCTGGAGCAAGGGACACCTCTATGGCTACACCTTC.

V gene TRBV20-1 combines with J gene TRBJ2-1; D may be TRBD1 (6 bases). CDR1 and CDR2 from the germline V gene are DFQATT and SNEGSKA (reference sequence). This CDR3 contains 13 residues. Deletions cut 6 bases from V and 13 bases from J, with 22 bases between. The CDR3 loop reads CSAYASRDKTQFF. For the CDR3, the DNA is TGCAGTGCCTATGCCTCCAGGGACAAGACCCAGTTCTTC.

The J gene is TRBJ2-1, the V gene TRBV6-1, with TRBD2 as a possible D gene (6 bases). Germline V gene data show CDR1 as MNHNS and CDR2 as SASEGT. This CDR3 is 13 amino acids long. CDR3 DNA sequence: TGTACTAGCAGGGAATCGAGTAGGACTGAGCAGTTCTTC. As protein: CTSRESSRTEQFF.

The gene calls are TRBV5-4 and TRBJ2-3; 8 bases fit TRBD1. The J segment lost 0 bases and the V segment lost 4 bases, leaving 13 bases of the junction unmatched. Per the germline V gene, CDR1 is SGHNT and CDR2 is YYREEE (reference sequence). The CDR3 runs 18 residues. CDR3 amino acids: CASSRGFQGARSTDTQYF. The CDR3 DNA sequence: TGTGCCAGCAGCAGGGGGTTCCAGGGGGCTCGAAGCACAGATACGCAGTATTTT.

This clonotype was detected ten times or more. The CDR3 coding sequence is TGTGCCAGCAGTTTGGGGGGTTCTGGGGCCAACGTCCTGACTTTC. Its translation: CASSLGGSGANVLTF. This sequence joins TRBV28 and TRBJ2-6, with D maybe TRBD2 (6 bases). The ends were cut back, 3 bases at V and 1 base at J, with 7 bases in the middle. This CDR3 contains 15 residues. Germline loops: CDR1 MDHEN, CDR2 SYDVKM.

This clonotype occurred many times. The chain employs TRBV27 and TRBJ1-1; the D is unclear. The CDR3 is 13 residues long. Germline loops: CDR1 MNHEY, CDR2 SMNVEV (reference sequence). V was pared by 3 bases and J by 1 base, with 6 bases between. Written as DNA, the CDR3 is TGTGCCAGCAGTTTTCTACCGAACACTGAAGCTTTCTTT. Its protein product is CASSFLPNTEAFF.

This clonotype was seen ten or more times. This chain connects TRBV5-1 to TRBJ1-1; no clear D. Germline V gene data show CDR1 as SGHRS and CDR2 as YFSETQ. The germline V and J ends were trimmed by 0 bases and 1 base, with 4 bases remaining between them. The CDR3 runs to 13 residues. The CDR3 region is CASSLVRNTEAFF. CDR3 coding DNA: TGCGCCAGCAGCTTGGTACGGAACACTGAAGCTTTCTTT.

This clonotype was detected many times. V usage is TRBV25-1 and J usage is TRBJ1-6; D uncertain. There are 12 residues in the CDR3. Germline CDR1 MGHDK, CDR2 SYGVNS. The V end was cut by 9 bases, the J end by 7 bases, with 10 bases between. The CDR3: CASKTGNSPLHF. CDR3 DNA: TGTGCCAGTAAAACGGGGAATTCACCCCTCCACTTT. Filled out from reference TRBV25-1 and TRBJ1-6, the complete variable domain reads EADIYQTPRYLVIGTGKKITLECSQTMGHDKMYWYQQDPGMELHLIHYSYGVNSTEKGDLSSESTVSRIRTEHFPLTLESARPSHTSQYLCASKTGNSPLHFGNGTRLTVT.

This clonotype came up many times. This sequence joins TRBV11-1 and TRBJ2-1; maybe TRBD2 (5 bases). The length of the CDR3 is 15 residues. Germline V gene data show CDR1 as SGHAT and CDR2 as FQDESV (reference sequence). Trimming shortened V by 1 base and J by 3 bases, and 10 bases separated the two germline ends. CDR3: CASSLVRVDYNEQFF. CDR3 bases: TGTGCCAGCAGCTTAGTGAGGGTGGACTACAATGAGCAGTTCTTC.

This clonotype was picked up many times. The chain is built from TRBV6-2 or TRBV6-3 and TRBJ2-2, with 9 nucleotides matching TRBD1. Germline V CDR1 and CDR2: MNHEY, SVGEGT. This CDR3 contains 16 residues. V was clipped by 5 bases and J by 2 bases; unmatched bases: 6. The CDR3 spells CASSRSGQGNTGELFF. CDR3 coding DNA: TGTGCCAGCAGTCGTTCGGGACAGGGAAACACCGGGGAGCTGTTTTTT.